The 17 T cell receptor beta chains reported below all come from one sample, sequenced in a study of blood T cell repertoires in COVID-19. Data came from immunoSEQ multiplex PCR; TCRdb stores just in-frame clones and leaves some out. Of some 50,000 clones listed, just over 90% are singletons. The sample comprised peripheral blood. Source of these receptors: a man aged 40-49 years with acute or convalescent COVID-19.

This chain links TRBV5-4 with TRBJ2-1; 9 bases line up with TRBD2. V trimming: 0 bases; J trimming: 4 bases; junction bases outside the gene matches: 11. This CDR3 spans 18 amino acids. Germline CDR1 is SGHNT and CDR2 is YYREEE (reference sequence). CDR3 coding DNA: TGTGCCAGCAGCTTGGGGCGACTGGCGGGAGGGCTTTACAATGAGCAGTTCTTC. Amino acid sequence: CASSLGRLAGGLYNEQFF.

This chain joins TRBV5-5 and TRBJ1-2; 9 bases agree with TRBD1. Trimming removed 4 bases from V and 4 bases from J; junction bases left unmatched: 5. Germline V gene lookup returns CDR1 SGHKS and CDR2 YYEKEE (reference sequence). The CDR3 consists of 14 residues. CDR3 bases: TGTGCCAGCAGCCCATCGGACAGGGGCTATGGCTACACCTTC. Protein sequence: CASSPSDRGYGYTF. Using reference TRBV5-5 and TRBJ1-2 for the parts outside the CDR3, the full variable domain is DAGVTQSPTHLIKTRGQQVTLRCSPISGHKSVSWYQQVLGQGPQFIFQYYEKEERGRGNFPDRFSARQFPNYSSELNVNALLLGDSALYLCASSPSDRGYGYTFGSGTRLTVV.

The sample holds one count of this clone. The rearrangement joins TRBV5-1 to TRBJ1-2; D perhaps matches TRBD1 (5 bases). Trimming left V 0 bases short and J 6 bases short, with 18 bases between. The CDR3 sequence is 16 residues long. CDR1 and CDR2 from the germline V gene are SGHRS and YFSETQ. The CDR3 loop reads CASSLGGGRDSDGYTF. For the CDR3, the DNA is TGCGCCAGCAGCTTGGGAGGTGGCCGGGACTCGGATGGCTACACCTTC. The full variable domain, its missing parts supplied by reference TRBV5-1 and TRBJ1-2, is KAGVTQTPRYLIKTRGQQVTLSCSPISGHRSVSWYQQTPGQGLQFLFEYFSETQRNKGNFPGRFSGRQFSNSRSEMNVSTLELGDSALYLCASSLGGGRDSDGYTFGSGTRLTVV.

The J gene is TRBJ2-7, the V gene TRBV5-3, with D possibly being TRBD1 (6 bases). TRBV5-3 is treated as an ORF (open reading frame) with a function not yet certain. This CDR3 region has 16 residues. Between the trimmed V and J ends, which lost 5 bases and 2 bases, there was a span of 20 bases. The chain's CDR3 is CARRRRTVYRPYEQYF. For the CDR3, the DNA is TGTGCCAGAAGACGACGGACAGTCTACCGCCCCTACGAGCAGTACTTC.

V and J are TRBV29-1 and TRBJ2-7; 11 nucleotides align to TRBD2. Germline V gene lookup returns CDR1 SQVTM and CDR2 ANQGSEA. The CDR3 runs 14 residues. The trim removed 3 bases at V and 0 bases at J, leaving 1 base unmatched. Here the CDR3 DNA reads TGCAGCGTTGAGGGACTAGCGGACTCCTACGAGCAGTACTTC. It encodes CSVEGLADSYEQYF.

This chain connects TRBV27 to TRBJ2-3, with D perhaps TRBD1 (5 bases). Looked up from germline, CDR1 is MNHEY and CDR2 is SMNVEV (reference sequence). V lost 2 bases to trimming and J lost 4 bases, with 16 bases between them. The CDR3 totals 16 residues. This CDR3 reads CASSLLGDGSSDTQYF. For the CDR3, the DNA is TGTGCCAGCAGTTTACTAGGGGATGGTTCATCAGATACGCAGTATTTT.

As DNA, the CDR3 is TGTGCCAGCAGCCAAGTTACACGGGTTACGCAGTATTTT. It is translated as CASSQVTRVTQYF. The rearrangement links TRBV14 to TRBJ2-3; unclear D gene. Per the germline V gene, CDR1 is SGHDN and CDR2 is FVKESK. Trimming took off 1 base at V and 8 bases at J, with 10 bases between the two ends. The CDR3 totals 13 residues.

V usage is TRBV5-4 and J usage is TRBJ2-1; tentative D call: TRBD2 (5 bases). This CDR3 comprises 15 residues. In germline, CDR1 is SGHNT, CDR2 YYREEE (reference sequence). The V end was cut by 0 bases, the J end by 1 base, with 8 bases between. The CDR3 is CASSLGERSYNEQFF. The CDR3, as DNA: TGTGCCAGCAGCTTGGGGGAGAGGTCCTACAATGAGCAGTTCTTC.

The chain carries TRBV28 and TRBJ1-6; D not certain. CDR1 and CDR2 from the germline V gene are MDHEN and SYDVKM. The V and J ends lost 3 bases and 0 bases respectively, with 18 bases between them. The CDR3 covers 19 residues. The CDR3 here is CASSFLRFRGSSYNSPLHF. DNA for the CDR3: TGTGCCAGCAGTTTTCTCAGGTTTCGCGGGAGCTCCTATAATTCACCCCTCCACTTT.

The rearrangement joins TRBV10-3 to TRBJ2-1; weak D call: TRBD2 (6 bases). The CDR3 runs 16 residues. From germline, CDR1 is ENHRY and CDR2 SYGVKD. Trimming left V 4 bases short and J 0 bases short, with 13 bases between. CDR3 region: CAISAVGSGSYNEQFF. Written as DNA, the CDR3 is TGTGCCATCAGTGCAGTAGGTAGCGGCTCCTACAATGAGCAGTTCTTC.

This chain connects TRBV5-6 to TRBJ2-2, with 8 bases matching TRBD1. CDR3 size: 14 residues. Trimming at V came to 4 bases and at J to 5 bases, leaving 4 bases not matched to a gene. Germline-derived CDR1 and CDR2 are SGHDT and YYEEEE. CDR3 region: CASSPTGGTGELFF. CDR3 nucleotide sequence: TGTGCCAGCAGCCCCACAGGGGGAACCGGGGAGCTGTTTTTT.

This chain connects TRBV14 to TRBJ1-1, with 7 bases fitting TRBD1. Germline assignment: CDR1 SGHDN and CDR2 FVKESK. The CDR3 sequence is 15 residues long. V dropped 4 bases and J dropped 9; count of bases not matched to a gene: 14. The CDR3: CASSPAGTVKGKAFF. The DNA for the CDR3 is TGTGCCAGCAGCCCAGCCGGGACAGTCAAAGGGAAAGCTTTCTTT.

DNA for the CDR3: TGCGCCAGCAGCAGGGCCCGTGGGACAGTCAATGAGCAGTTCTTC. Its translation is CASSRARGTVNEQFF. The rearrangement links TRBV5-1 to TRBJ2-1; TRBD1 matches at 7 bases. Germline-derived CDR1 and CDR2 are SGHRS and YFSETQ. The CDR3 is 15 residues long. With V trimmed by 4 bases and J by 6 bases, 10 bases remained unmatched. Drawing the rest from reference TRBV5-1 and TRBJ2-1, the complete variable domain is KAGVTQTPRYLIKTRGQQVTLSCSPISGHRSVSWYQQTPGQGLQFLFEYFSETQRNKGNFPGRFSGRQFSNSRSEMNVSTLELGDSALYLCASSRARGTVNEQFFGPGTRLTVL.

The chain has TRBV10-1 and TRBJ1-4; 7 bases are shared with TRBD1. The CDR3 totals 13 residues. The V segment lost 3 bases and the J segment 8 bases; nucleotides outside the gene matches: 3. Germline loops: CDR1 WNHNN, CDR2 SYGVQD (reference sequence). The CDR3 loop is CASSDTDREKLFF. In nucleotides, the CDR3 is TGCGCCAGCAGTGATACGGACAGGGAAAAACTGTTTTTT.

V gene TRBV5-4 combines with J gene TRBJ2-3; TRBD2 matches at 13 bases. CDR1 and CDR2 (germline): SGHNT, YYREEE (reference sequence). J gave up 0 bases and V 3 bases, and 1 base lay outside the gene matches. The CDR3 has 16 amino acids. The CDR3 DNA follows: TGTGCCAGCAGCTGGGGACTAGCGGGGAGCACAGATACGCAGTATTTT. This codes for CASSWGLAGSTDTQYF.

The chain couples TRBV4-2 to TRBJ1-5; tentatively, D is TRBD1 (6 bases). The CDR3 extends over 15 amino acids. Trimming pared 2 bases from V and 0 bases from J, leaving 8 bases between. From germline, CDR1 is LGHNA and CDR2 YNFKEQ. CDR3 bases: TGTGCCAGCAGCCAAAAGGGGGATAGCAATCAGCCCCAGCATTTT. Its translation: CASSQKGDSNQPQHF.

This clone was picked up one time. The rearrangement uses TRBV6-5 and TRBJ2-3; TRBD2 matches at 10 bases. V lost 6 bases, J lost 6 bases, and 6 bases stayed unmatched. This CDR3 has 14 residues. Germline CDR1 and CDR2: MNHEY and SVGAGI. CDR3 nucleotide sequence: TGTGCCAGCAGCCTAGCGGGGGCGGGGGATACGCAGTATTTT. It encodes CASSLAGAGDTQYF.